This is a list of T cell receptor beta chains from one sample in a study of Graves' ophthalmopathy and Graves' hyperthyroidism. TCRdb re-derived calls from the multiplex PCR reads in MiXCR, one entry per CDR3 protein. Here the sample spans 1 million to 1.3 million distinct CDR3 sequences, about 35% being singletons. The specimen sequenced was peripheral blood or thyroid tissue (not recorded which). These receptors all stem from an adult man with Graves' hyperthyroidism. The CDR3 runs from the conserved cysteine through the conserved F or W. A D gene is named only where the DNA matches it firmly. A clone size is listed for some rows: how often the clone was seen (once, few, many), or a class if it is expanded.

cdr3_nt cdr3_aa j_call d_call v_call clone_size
TGTGCCAGTAGTATCGGTGGGTCAACCTCATACGAGCAGTACTTC CASSIGGSTSYEQYF TRBJ2-7 NA TRBV19 NA
TGTGCCAGCAGTTTAAGGGCGGGCCTATACTACGAGCAGTACTTC CASSLRAGLYYEQYF TRBJ2-7 NA TRBV7-3 NA
TGTGCCAGCTGGACTAGCGGGAGTCTAGAGACCCAGTACTTC CASWTSGSLETQYF TRBJ2-5 TRBD2 TRBV6-5 many
TGTGCCACCAGCCCGGGGTCCCTAGCGGGAGCCTACGAGCAGTACTTC CATSPGSLAGAYEQYF TRBJ2-7 TRBD2 TRBV15 NA
TGCAGCGTAACCGGACAGCCCAACACCGGGGAGCTGTTTTTT CSVTGQPNTGELFF TRBJ2-2 NA TRBV29-1 many
TGTGCCATCAGTGCTACTCAGGGTGGGTTTCGGGCTTTCTTT CAISATQGGFRAFF TRBJ1-1 NA TRBV10-3 many
TGTGCCAGCAGCTCCCTGGGAGGTCAGAGCGTTGCAACTAATGAAAAACTGTTTTTT CASSSLGGQSVATNEKLFF TRBJ1-4 NA TRBV7-3 NA
TGTGCCACCAGCATGCCCTCCCAAGAGACCCAGTACTTC CATSMPSQETQYF TRBJ2-5 NA TRBV15 NA
TGTGCCACCAGTGACTCGGGACAGTGGTCGCATGGCTACACCTTC CATSDSGQWSHGYTF TRBJ1-2 TRBD1 TRBV24-1 NA
TGCAGTGCTAGACCTCTGACAGTTTCAACCTACGAGCAGTACTTC CSARPLTVSTYEQYF TRBJ2-7 NA TRBV20-1 few
TGTGCCATCAGTGAAAGGACAGGCCCATCCTACGAGCAGTACTTC CAISERTGPSYEQYF TRBJ2-7 TRBD1 TRBV10-3 NA
TGTGCCAGCAGCTCGTCGGGACCGTCGGAAGCTTTCTTT CASSSSGPSEAFF TRBJ1-1 NA TRBV7-9 many
TGTGCCAGCAGACCCGGGACAATTGACCCGGGTGAAGCTTTCTTT CASRPGTIDPGEAFF TRBJ1-1 NA TRBV2 few
TGTGCCATCTCCCCTCTAGCGGGAGCTTACAATGAGCAGTTCTTC CAISPLAGAYNEQFF TRBJ2-1 TRBD2 TRBV10-3 NA
TGCAGTGCTTTATCTATTTACGAGCAGTACTTC CSALSIYEQYF TRBJ2-7 NA TRBV20-1 many
TGTGCCAGCAGCCCAGGACAGGGGTGGGATACGCAGTATTTT CASSPGQGWDTQYF TRBJ2-3 TRBD1 TRBV5-4 NA
TGTGCCAGCAGCGCTATTTGGGGTAGCAATCAGCCCCAGCATTTT CASSAIWGSNQPQHF TRBJ1-5 NA TRBV6-5 NA
TGTGCCAGCAGCGTAGGGGACAGGGTTCGCCGCAATTCACCCCTCCACTTT CASSVGDRVRRNSPLHF TRBJ1-6 TRBD1 TRBV9 many
TGCGCCAGCAGCCAAGATGGAGCCGAGGAGCTGTTTTTT CASSQDGAEELFF TRBJ2-2 NA TRBV4-1 NA
TGTGCCAGCAGCTTATTTCAGGGGGCGAGTTTGAACACTGAAGCTTTCTTT CASSLFQGASLNTEAFF TRBJ1-1 TRBD1 TRBV7-8 many
TGCAGTGCCATTACAGGGGATGGCTACACCTTC CSAITGDGYTF TRBJ1-2 TRBD1 TRBV20-1 NA
TGTGCCAGCAGCCCCGGACAGGGCTTGACTGAAGCTTTCTTT CASSPGQGLTEAFF TRBJ1-1 TRBD1 TRBV6-2/TRBV6-3 few